What follows describes a single T cell receptor (beta chain). The target antigen is unknown. J gave up 3 bases and V 8 bases, and 5 bases lay outside the gene matches. The CDR3 covers 14 residues. CDR1 is SGHVS and CDR2 is FQNEAQ in the germline V gene. This record belongs to a study of cytomegalovirus exposure and HLA in healthy donors. The PCR had 60 Vbeta and 13 Jbeta primers. Profiling relied on immunoSEQ multiplex PCR, and the TCRdb table lists in-frame clones only, not all of them. The table records some 180,000 clones, about three quarters of them present only once. Findings and caveats of the study: Within the data, a cluster of highly shared sequence variants was likely a sequencing artifact. When presence/absence was analysed, sequencing depth was taken to be roughly uniform across donors. Researchers reported in a later analysis that common viral pathogens appeared linked to several top clusters. Per published reports, the classifier diagnosed cytomegalovirus status with high specificity and sensitivity.

The source is a young man in good health and CMV-seronegative. The chain links TRBV7-8 to TRBJ2-2; TRBD1 matches 8 bases. Sequenced sample: PBMCs. CDR3 loop: CASGQGPDTGELFF. The CDR3 DNA reads TGTGCCAGCGGACAGGGCCCCGACACCGGGGAGCTGTTTTTT.